This T cell receptor (beta chain) emerged from a study of blood T cell repertoires in COVID-19. The assay was immunoSEQ multiplex PCR, and TCRdb's table has in-frame clones only and misses some. Of 210,000 or so clones listed, 80% to 90% are singletons. This clone was seen a single time. V dropped 6 bases and J dropped 4 bases, with 9 bases sitting between them. CDR1 and CDR2 from the germline V gene are WSHSY and SAAADI. CDR3 length equals 12 residues. The sequence was collected from a man younger than 35 with active or convalescent COVID-19. The chain carries TRBV10-2 and TRBJ1-2; D is unclear. Material for sequencing was peripheral blood. The CDR3 region has the DNA TGCGCCAGCAGGTCGGGAACCTATGGCTACACCTTC. Translation gives CASRSGTYGYTF.